Below, one TCR beta chain is given with its context. What antigen it recognizes has not been identified. The cohort consisted of hundreds of healthy bone marrow donors. Cohort members were all nominally healthy when sampled, although unrecorded immune exposures were likely present. The donor tested CMV seronegative, placing the donor among the roughly 400 seronegative members of the cohort. A peripheral blood sample was collected from each donor, and TCR beta sequencing was performed on peripheral blood mononuclear cells. Genomic DNA was extracted from the blood cell samples with the Qiagen DNeasy Blood Extraction Kit. The library was built by means of the immunoSEQ multiplex PCR assay. A mixture of 60 forward primers for TCR Vbeta segments and 13 reverse primers for TCR Jbeta segments was used in the multiplex PCR. A multiplex PCR assay on genomic DNA amplified the CDR3 region of rearranged TCR beta genes. On the Illumina HiSeq System, the amplified TCR beta libraries were sequenced as 87-base-pair reads. In the source study's methods: A later analysis tallied approximately 87 million unique TCR beta chains across the 660 or so repertoires, and approximately 12 million of those chains were shared by two or more donors. Raw reads were error-corrected and collapsed into unique sequences with a nearest-neighbor algorithm that merged closely related sequences to remove PCR and sequencing errors. CDR3 sequences were aligned to IMGT reference sequences to assign V, D and J gene segments. For a sequence to be retained, a match of at least six nucleotides to both a V gene segment and a J gene segment was required. A rearrangement counted as productive if the CDR3 had no stop codons and remained in frame with V and J, and every other rearrangement counted as non-productive. CDR3 was defined according to IMGT convention as the region running from the second conserved V-encoded cysteine to the conserved J-encoded phenylalanine. The earlier analysis of approximately 500 of the donors excluded sequences that lacked an unambiguous match to a single V gene segment. An earlier analysis of 587 of the donors classified V segments as functional when productive rearrangements were above 56.7% and as segregating when the standard deviation between donors was above 5%. A statistical classification framework was developed to diagnose cytomegalovirus status using the catalog of TCR beta chain sequences. A later analysis assigned V and J genes by comparing TCR nucleotide sequences with IMGT/GENE-DB human TR gene sequences. Using the TCRdist pipeline, a later analysis assigned CDR3 sequences along with most-parsimonious VDJ recombination scenarios. In a later analysis, each TCR beta chain was defined by its CDR3 amino acid sequence together with its V-gene family, and reads lacking a unique V-gene family were excluded. As a way to deal with suspected cross-contamination and a sequencing artifact, a later analysis dropped over 550 nucleotide sequences that were highly shared and had low generation probability. In a later analysis, a clonal expansion index was calculated for each public chain from normalized within-repertoire ranks of inferred template counts. Generation probabilities in a later analysis came from a VDJ recombination model fitted to out-of-frame rearrangements, and those results were checked against IGoR. In a later analysis, TCR-TCR, TCR-HLA and TCR-CMV co-occurrence was scored with hypergeometric tests, and a repertoire-size bias correction was applied to TCR pairs. False discovery rates were estimated in a later analysis by permuting HLA or CMV assignments 20 times. In a later analysis, co-occurring TCRs were grouped using DBSCAN, and TCRdist sequence similarity was added for clustering within HLA-allele-positive subsets. Repertoires with fewer than 30,000 or more than 120,000 public chains, plus five repertoires with anomalous nucleotide sharing, were excluded from co-occurrence clustering. This is the immuneACCESS table as TCRdb keeps it, with only in-frame sequences that have V and J called. A part of the clones is gone; compared with another copy, unresolved V genes explain less than half, and the rest is unexplained. That table supplies the V and J calls and clone size; D and trimming were determined from the DNA. For this sample, the table gives fewer than 45,000 clones. About 1.8% of the sample is held by the ten biggest clonotypes.

V and J lose 4 bases and 2 bases, and a span of 12 bases separates them. CDR1 and CDR2, looked up from the germline V gene (reference sequence), are MNHEY and SMNVEV. The CDR3 sequence holds 15 residues, the cysteine and phenylalanine included. The kept DNA is CDR3 alone, 45 bases in frame from the first base. This sample is part of a study of cytomegalovirus exposure and HLA in healthy donors (dated 2017 in TCRdb). Turning to the overall study: An earlier analysis of approximately 590 of the donors reported roughly 270 Gb of sequence data and 117 million unique TCR beta sequences from 150 million to 200 million T cells. Donor age, sex, ethnicity and CMV serostatus were collected together with the repertoire data. An earlier analysis of fewer than 700 of the donors applied high-throughput TCR beta sequencing to assess whether each TCR beta V gene segment acted as functional or pseudogenic. The T cell repertoires of 666 subjects were profiled by immunosequencing and related to cytomegalovirus serostatus. An early release that covered several hundred HLA-typed donors contained around 300 gigabases of sequencing data and some 87 million unique TCR sequences. On average, around 200,000 unique TCR beta nucleotide sequences were sequenced per donor among some 430 genotyped donors of the cohort, with about 17% of those sequences being non-productive. HLA typing included class I and class II loci at four-digit resolution. The study aimed to test whether cataloging public T cell receptors could reveal signatures of past pathogen exposure. Every discovery cohort repertoire had been produced on one sequencing platform. Along with the roughly 670-subject first cohort, a separate validation cohort of around 110 different subjects was used. Rather than using new phenotypic data, the later analysis identified candidate immune exposures from TCR beta sequences and from how often those sequences occurred across donors. The number of typed donors differed by locus: roughly 629-640 for A, B, C, DRB1 and DQB1; roughly 510 for DQA1; 606 for DPA1; and roughly 470 for DPB1. Of the 300 to 450 genotyped donors, about 80% fell in the genetic ancestry cluster associated with self-reported Caucasian donors. A later genetic analysis used genome-wide SNP genotypes for about 65% of the 666 donors, treating that subset as a discovery cohort. In a later analysis, previously published TCR beta repertoires from roughly 710 donors were re-analyzed and high-resolution HLA genotyping was added so that TCR occurrence patterns could be studied. To predict cytomegalovirus infection status, the study combined high-throughput TCR immunosequencing, statistical association of individual TCRs with disease status, and machine learning. Several DR-DQ haplotypes were handled as single units for association and clustering because linkage in the cohort was strong.

Beyond this particular receptor, the publication reports: The presence/absence analyses assumed that sequencing depth was roughly uniform across donors, and that assumption may not be true. Some IMGT-functional V segments, including TRBV6-2 and TRBV6-3, could not be distinguished by the 87-base-pair reads and were therefore excluded. The cohort was sequenced for TCR beta chains only, and without alpha or paired-chain data the features that could be detected were limited. In both the original and validation cohorts, the classifier was reported to diagnose cytomegalovirus status with high specificity and sensitivity. An earlier analysis of around 540 of the donors showed that most TCR beta V segments appeared in productive rearrangements either about 90% or about 30% of the time, which broadly matched IMGT annotations. Assigning TCR associations to individual alleles was difficult when HLA alleles, especially DR and DQ, strongly co-occurred. A later analysis found that HLA-associated TCR beta chains were more clonally expanded and had lower generation probabilities than equally common non-associated chains. A further reported finding was that TCR beta sequences accurately predicted the HLA-A and HLA-B alleles for most subjects in the first cohort. HLA typing was unavailable for some donors at each locus, so association tests used only the typed subset. The authors suggested that the approach could potentially be generalized to other disease states and immunological phenotypes. While some public TCRs were present in many individuals, most TCR sequences turned up only very rarely across donors. In vitro tests confirmed that three of the cytomegalovirus-associated TCR beta chains recognize cytomegalovirus antigens. A later analysis found that TCR association rates varied across HLA loci, with DRB1 alleles showing the most associated TCRs and HLA-C alleles the fewest. According to a later analysis, parvovirus B19, influenza, CMV and Epstein-Barr virus appeared linked to several top co-occurrence clusters. Because counts were too low, 15 or so rarely observed V segments, including chromosome 9 orphons, were excluded from the earlier analysis of some 590 of the donors. A cluster of highly shared sequence variants was judged likely to represent a technical artifact of the sequencing pipeline. In a later analysis, around 17,000 TCR beta sequences were associated with specific HLA alleles at a false discovery rate of 0.05. Most CMV-associated TCR beta chains appeared to be HLA-restricted in a later analysis, and the HLA associations seemed to be driven largely by CMV exposure. Correlated functional status among segregating V segments might reflect linkage disequilibrium, but an unknown experimental factor could not be ruled out. V-gene and J-gene trimming of TCR beta chains was associated with a missense DCLRE1C variant in a later genetic analysis, and the association was replicated in an independent cohort. For the cohort, immune exposure information was limited to CMV serostatus. Compared with the roughly 700-donor mean, donors in an Asian-associated ancestry cluster had fewer N-insertions in productive TCRs, according to a later genetic analysis. The study gave a list of 150 to 200 TCR beta chains associated with cytomegalovirus.

The source is a woman between 25 and 40 years old in good health and CMV-seronegative. The sequenced material came from PBMCs. The chain joins TRBV27 to TRBJ1-5; a tentative D call is TRBD1 (5 bases match). The CDR3 sequence is CASSSGAQGNQPQHF. The nucleotides are TGTGCCAGCAGTTCTGGGGCTCAGGGCAATCAGCCCCAGCATTTT.